Sequencing of this T cell receptor (beta chain) was carried out in a study of shared clonotypes between healthy human individuals. Overall study context: Participating donors consisted of two women and a few men aged 18 to 49. Overall study findings and caveats: Limited genetic and exposure-history diversity came from having few donors. Sequencing depth was a factor that was expected to affect clonotype sharing among donors.

Naive CD45RA+ and memory CD45RA-negative subsets were split from CD4+ cells. The V gene's germline CDR1 is SGHTA and CDR2 FQGTGA. This CDR3 is 12 amino acids long. V lost 8 bases and J lost 2, with 9 bases in between. This clone showed up just once. Its specificity is unknown. Method: immunoSEQ multiplex PCR; TCRdb's copy keeps in-frame clones and lacks some. In the table there are fewer than 1.4 million clones, 78% of which are singletons. The receptor comes from a man aged 18 to 30 in good health. Some clones in this sample may be carry-over from other donors' samples. The J gene is TRBJ1-2, the V gene TRBV7-3; D might be TRBD1 (6 bases). The source material was memory CD4+ T cells from PBMCs. Documented subset: CD45RA-negative fraction. CDR3 amino acids: CASGGPNYGYTF. In DNA, the CDR3 is TGTGCCAGCGGGGGGCCCAACTATGGCTACACCTTC.